The present entry profiles one T cell receptor beta chain with its context. Additional DNA sequences in this sample encode the identical CDR3. The data belong to a study of Ad26.COV2.S vaccination and SARS-CoV-2 variants. Study-level information: Ad26.COV2.S was injected intramuscularly once or twice, 56 days apart.

Treatment described: around 19 received Ad26.COV2.S at low or high dose, single or two shots; roughly five received placebo; per-sample allocation not given. Sampling was done on day 63 after the first vaccine or placebo injection. V dropped 3 bases and J dropped 2 bases, with 10 bases sitting between them. The CDR3 has 13 amino acids. CDR1 GTSNPN and CDR2 SVGIG come from the germline V gene (reference sequence). Profiling relied on immunoSEQ multiplex PCR, and the TCRdb table lists in-frame clones only, not all of them. The sample has about 400,000 clones, about 80% seen once; the top ten hold almost 7.5%.

The chain couples TRBV30 to TRBJ1-2; possibly TRBD1 for D (5 bases). Sequencing used peripheral blood, obtained in a trial of Ad26.COV2.S vaccine versus placebo. This clonotype originated in a person between 18 and 65 years old who received the Ad26.COV2.S COVID-19 vaccine or a placebo. The CDR3 DNA is TGTGCCTGGAGCCGGGGACCCAACTATGGCTACACCTTC. It codes for CAWSRGPNYGYTF.